This T cell receptor (beta chain) was sequenced during a study of cytomegalovirus exposure and HLA in healthy donors. The PCR used 60 Vbeta and 13 Jbeta primers. Sequencing was performed with immunoSEQ multiplex PCR; in TCRdb, only in-frame clones are kept and a portion is missing. The data hold 150,000 to 200,000 clones, with around four fifths observed a single time. For this clone: The antigen remains undetermined.

Germline CDR1 is SGHAT and CDR2 is FQDESV (reference sequence). V lost 5 bases and J lost 2, with 16 bases in between. This CDR3 region has 16 residues. The study, taken as a whole, reports: TCR beta V- and J-gene trimming, according to a later analysis, was linked to a missense DCLRE1C variant.

J is TRBJ2-1 and V is TRBV11-1, with D possibly being TRBD2 (6 bases). This clonotype originated in a woman between 45 and 60 years old in good health and CMV-seronegative. The material sequenced was PBMCs. CDR3 DNA sequence: TGTGCCAGCAGCCTGACTAGAGGTCTAACCTACAATGAGCAGTTCTTC. Its protein product is CASSLTRGLTYNEQFF.